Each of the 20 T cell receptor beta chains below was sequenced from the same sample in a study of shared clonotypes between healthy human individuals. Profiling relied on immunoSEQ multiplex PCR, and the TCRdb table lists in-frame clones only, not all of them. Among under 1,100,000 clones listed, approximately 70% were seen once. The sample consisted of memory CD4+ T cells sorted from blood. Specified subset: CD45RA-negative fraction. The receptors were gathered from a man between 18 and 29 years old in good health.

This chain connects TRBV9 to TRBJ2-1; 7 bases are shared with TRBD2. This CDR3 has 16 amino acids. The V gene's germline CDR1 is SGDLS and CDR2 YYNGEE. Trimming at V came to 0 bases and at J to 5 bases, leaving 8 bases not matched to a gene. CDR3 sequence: CASSVAGGGSHNEQFF. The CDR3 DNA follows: TGTGCCAGCAGCGTAGCTGGGGGGGGGAGCCACAATGAGCAGTTCTTC.

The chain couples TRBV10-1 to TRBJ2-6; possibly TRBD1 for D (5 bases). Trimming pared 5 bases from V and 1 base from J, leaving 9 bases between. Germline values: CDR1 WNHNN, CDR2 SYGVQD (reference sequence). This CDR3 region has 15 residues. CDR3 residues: CASSPGQSGANVLTF. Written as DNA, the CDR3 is TGCGCCAGCAGTCCCGGACAATCTGGGGCCAACGTCCTGACTTTC.

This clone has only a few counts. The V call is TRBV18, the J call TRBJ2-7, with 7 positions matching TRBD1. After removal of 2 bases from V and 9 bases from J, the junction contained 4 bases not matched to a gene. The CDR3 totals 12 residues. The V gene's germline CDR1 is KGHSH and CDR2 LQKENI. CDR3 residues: CASSPDRAGQYF. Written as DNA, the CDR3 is TGTGCCAGCTCACCAGACAGGGCAGGGCAGTACTTC.

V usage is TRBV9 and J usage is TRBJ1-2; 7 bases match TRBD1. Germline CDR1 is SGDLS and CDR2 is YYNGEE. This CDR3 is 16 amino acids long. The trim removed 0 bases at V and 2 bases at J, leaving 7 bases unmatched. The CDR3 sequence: CASSVGGTVFNYGYTF. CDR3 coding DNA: TGTGCCAGCAGCGTAGGGGGGACAGTTTTCAACTATGGCTACACCTTC. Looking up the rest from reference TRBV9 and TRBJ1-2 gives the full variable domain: DSGVTQTPKHLITATGQRVTLRCSPRSGDLSVYWYQQSLDQGLQFLIQYYNGEERAKGNILERFSAQQFPDLHSELNLSSLELGDSALYFCASSVGGTVFNYGYTFGSGTRLTVV.

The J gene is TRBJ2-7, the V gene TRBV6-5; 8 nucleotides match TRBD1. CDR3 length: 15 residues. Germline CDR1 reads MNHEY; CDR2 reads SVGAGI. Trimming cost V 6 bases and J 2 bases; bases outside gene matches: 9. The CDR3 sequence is CASSVDGTGPYEQYF. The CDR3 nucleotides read TGTGCCAGCAGCGTCGACGGGACAGGTCCCTACGAGCAGTACTTC.

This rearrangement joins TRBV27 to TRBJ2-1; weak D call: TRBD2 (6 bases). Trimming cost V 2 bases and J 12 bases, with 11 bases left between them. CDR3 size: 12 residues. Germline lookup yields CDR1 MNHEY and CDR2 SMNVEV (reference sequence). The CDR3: CASSLLAGRQFF. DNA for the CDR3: TGTGCCAGCAGTTTACTTGCGGGGAGGCAGTTCTTC.

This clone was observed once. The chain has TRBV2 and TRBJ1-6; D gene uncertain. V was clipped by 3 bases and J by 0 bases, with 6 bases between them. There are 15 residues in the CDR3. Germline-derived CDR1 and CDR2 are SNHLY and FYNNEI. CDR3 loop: CASSDGSSYNSPLHF. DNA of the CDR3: TGTGCCAGCAGTGATGGGAGCTCCTATAATTCACCCCTCCACTTT.

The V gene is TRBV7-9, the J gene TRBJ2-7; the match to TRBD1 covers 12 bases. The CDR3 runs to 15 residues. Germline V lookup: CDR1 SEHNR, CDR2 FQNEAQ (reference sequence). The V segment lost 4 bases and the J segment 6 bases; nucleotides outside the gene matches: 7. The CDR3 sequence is CASSSVGTGGGEQYF. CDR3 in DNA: TGTGCCAGCAGCTCAGTCGGGACAGGGGGCGGCGAGCAGTACTTC.

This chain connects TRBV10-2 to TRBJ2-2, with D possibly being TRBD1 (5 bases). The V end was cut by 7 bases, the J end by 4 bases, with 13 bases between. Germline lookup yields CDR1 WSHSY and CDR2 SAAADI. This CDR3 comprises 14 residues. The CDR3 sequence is CASNRMAATGELFF. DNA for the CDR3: TGCGCCAGCAACAGGATGGCAGCCACCGGGGAGCTGTTTTTT.

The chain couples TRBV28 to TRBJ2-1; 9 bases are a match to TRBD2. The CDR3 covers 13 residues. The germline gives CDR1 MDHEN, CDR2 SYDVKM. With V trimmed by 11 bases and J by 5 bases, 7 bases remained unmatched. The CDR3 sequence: CAVRGGGDNEQFF. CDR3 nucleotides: TGTGCCGTCAGGGGCGGGGGGGACAATGAGCAGTTCTTC.

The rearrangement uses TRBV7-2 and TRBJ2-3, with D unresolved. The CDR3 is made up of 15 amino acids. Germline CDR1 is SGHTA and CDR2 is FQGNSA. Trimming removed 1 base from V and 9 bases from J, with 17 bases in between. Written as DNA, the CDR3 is TGTGCCAGCAGCTTAGATTACTTCCCCTCCGCCACGCAGTATTTT. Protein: CASSLDYFPSATQYF.

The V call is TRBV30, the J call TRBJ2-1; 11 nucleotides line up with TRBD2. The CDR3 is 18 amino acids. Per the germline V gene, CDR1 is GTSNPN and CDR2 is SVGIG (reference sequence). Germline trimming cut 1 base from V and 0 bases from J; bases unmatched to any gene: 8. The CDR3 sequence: CAWSGRLAGSSSYNEQFF. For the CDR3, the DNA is TGTGCCTGGAGTGGTCGACTAGCGGGGTCAAGCTCCTACAATGAGCAGTTCTTC.

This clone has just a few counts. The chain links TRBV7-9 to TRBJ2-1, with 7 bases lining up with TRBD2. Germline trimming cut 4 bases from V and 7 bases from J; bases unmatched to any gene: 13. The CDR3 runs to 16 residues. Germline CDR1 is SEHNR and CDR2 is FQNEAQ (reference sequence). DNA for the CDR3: TGTGCCAGCAGCTCCTGGACTAGGCCCGGTCTAAATGAGCAGTTCTTC. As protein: CASSSWTRPGLNEQFF.

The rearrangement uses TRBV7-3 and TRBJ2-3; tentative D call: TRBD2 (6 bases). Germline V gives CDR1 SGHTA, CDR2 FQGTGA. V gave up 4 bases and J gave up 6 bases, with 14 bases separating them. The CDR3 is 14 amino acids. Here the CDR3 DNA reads TGTGCCAGCAGCTCGGGACTGTCTGGGGATACGCAGTATTTT. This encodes CASSSGLSGDTQYF.

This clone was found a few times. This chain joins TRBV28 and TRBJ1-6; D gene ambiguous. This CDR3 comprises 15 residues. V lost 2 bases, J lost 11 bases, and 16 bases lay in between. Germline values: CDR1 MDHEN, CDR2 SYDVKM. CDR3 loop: CASSLTSVGRAPLHF. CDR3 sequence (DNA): TGTGCCAGCAGTTTAACATCTGTGGGGAGGGCACCCCTCCACTTT.

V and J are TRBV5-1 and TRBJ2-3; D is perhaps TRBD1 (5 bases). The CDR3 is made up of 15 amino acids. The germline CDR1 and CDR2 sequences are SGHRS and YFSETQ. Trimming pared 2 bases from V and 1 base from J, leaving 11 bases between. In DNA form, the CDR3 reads TGCGCCAGCAGCTTTCAGGGTGGAGGCACAGATACGCAGTATTTT. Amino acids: CASSFQGGGTDTQYF.

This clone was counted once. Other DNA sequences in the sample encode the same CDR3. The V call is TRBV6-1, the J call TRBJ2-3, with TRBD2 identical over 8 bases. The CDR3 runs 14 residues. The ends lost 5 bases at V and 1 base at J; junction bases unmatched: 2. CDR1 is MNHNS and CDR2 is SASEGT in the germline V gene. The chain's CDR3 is CASSRSGGTDTQYF. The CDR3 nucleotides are TGTGCCAGCAGTCGTAGCGGGGGCACAGATACGCAGTATTTT.

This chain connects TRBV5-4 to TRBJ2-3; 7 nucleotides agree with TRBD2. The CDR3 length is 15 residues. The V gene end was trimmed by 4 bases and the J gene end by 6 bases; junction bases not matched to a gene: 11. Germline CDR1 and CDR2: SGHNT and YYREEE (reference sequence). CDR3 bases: TGTGCCAGCAGCGCCTCGACTAGCTCAGGGGATACGCAGTATTTT. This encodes CASSASTSSGDTQYF.

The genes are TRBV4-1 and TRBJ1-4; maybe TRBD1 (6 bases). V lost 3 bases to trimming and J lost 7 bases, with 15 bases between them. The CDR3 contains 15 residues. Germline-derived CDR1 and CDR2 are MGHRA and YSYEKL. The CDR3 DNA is TGCGCCAGCAGCCATGGGGGAGGGGGTGGTGAAAAACTGTTTTTT. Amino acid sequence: CASSHGGGGGEKLFF.

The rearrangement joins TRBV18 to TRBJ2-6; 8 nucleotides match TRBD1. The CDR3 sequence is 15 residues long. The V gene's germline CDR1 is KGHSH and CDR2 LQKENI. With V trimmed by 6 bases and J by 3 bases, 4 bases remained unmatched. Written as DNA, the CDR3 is TGTGCCAGCTCCGGACAGGGTGGTGGGGCCAACGTCCTGACTTTC. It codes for CASSGQGGGANVLTF.